Listed below are T cell receptor beta chains from one sample, sequenced in a study of cytomegalovirus exposure and HLA in healthy donors. Measured with immunoSEQ multiplex PCR; TCRdb has only the in-frame clones, and not every one. The table has some 140,000 clones, about 82% seen once. Sequencing used PBMCs. The receptors derive from a young man in good health. Each CDR3 is given with its conserved first and last residue. D genes are given only for firm matches. Some rows have no size entry. The others give once, few or many, or a class for an expanded clone.

cdr3_length | clone_size | j_call | d_call | v_call | cdr3_aa | cdr3_nt
14 | . | TRBJ1-1 | . | TRBV7-9 | CASSLAGGGAEAFF | TGTGCCAGCAGCTTAGCCGGCGGGGGGGCTGAAGCTTTCTTT
15 | . | TRBJ1-5 | . | TRBV7-9 | CASSPTGFANQPQHF | TGTGCCAGCAGCCCCACAGGGTTCGCCAATCAGCCCCAGCATTTT
14 | . | TRBJ2-2 | . | TRBV7-3 | CASSLLGGTGELFF | TGTGCCAGCAGCTTATTGGGGGGCACCGGGGAGCTGTTTTTT
12 | . | TRBJ2-3 | . | TRBV13 | CASRPERDTQYF | TGTGCCAGCAGACCGGAGAGGGATACGCAGTATTTT
15 | . | TRBJ2-1 | TRBD1 | TRBV7-3 | CASSSGQGAQHEQFF | TGTGCCAGCAGCTCGGGACAGGGGGCGCAACATGAGCAGTTCTTC
17 | . | TRBJ2-2 | TRBD2 | TRBV10-1 | CASNNPGLAGVTGELFF | TGCGCCAGCAATAATCCGGGACTAGCGGGAGTCACCGGGGAGCTGTTTTTT
14 | . | TRBJ2-1 | . | TRBV28 | CASRPVLATNEQFF | TGTGCCAGCAGACCGGTACTAGCAACCAATGAGCAGTTCTTC
14 | . | TRBJ1-4 | TRBD1 | TRBV4-1 | CASSQGTGDEKLFF | TGCGCCAGCAGCCAAGGGACAGGGGATGAAAAACTGTTTTTT
15 | few | TRBJ2-5 | . | TRBV30 | CAWSRKSGPQETQYF | TGTGCCTGGAGTCGAAAAAGCGGCCCCCAAGAGACCCAGTACTTC
16 | . | TRBJ2-7 | . | TRBV4-3 | CASSQETYTSSYEQYF | TGCGCCAGCAGCCAAGAGACATACACTTCTTCCTACGAGCAGTACTTC
18 | . | TRBJ2-1 | . | TRBV10-1 | CASSESGVWRGRYNEQFF | TGCGCCAGCAGTGAGTCAGGGGTGTGGCGGGGCCGCTACAATGAGCAGTTCTTC
15 | . | TRBJ2-7 | TRBD1 | TRBV5-8 | CASGRDRVLSYEQYF | TGTGCCAGCGGCCGCGACAGGGTTCTCTCCTACGAGCAGTACTTC
14 | . | TRBJ2-7 | . | TRBV27 | CASSLHGQRYEQYF | TGTGCCAGCAGTCTCCATGGACAGCGATACGAGCAGTACTTC
16 | . | TRBJ1-6 | TRBD1 | TRBV7-3 | CASSYPDRRGNSPLHF | TGTGCCAGCAGCTACCCGGACAGGAGGGGGAATTCACCCCTCCACTTT
14 | . | TRBJ1-6 | . | TRBV9 | CASSVSNGNSPLHF | TGTGCCAGCAGCGTTAGTAATGGTAATTCACCCCTCCACTTT
14 | . | TRBJ1-6 | TRBD1 | TRBV28 | CASRDRGHNSPLHF | TGTGCCAGCAGGGACAGGGGGCATAATTCACCCCTCCACTTT
16 | . | TRBJ2-2 | TRBD2 | TRBV7-9 | CASSRPGLAGKEELFF | TGTGCCAGCAGCCGCCCGGGACTAGCGGGAAAGGAGGAGCTGTTTTTT
18 | . | TRBJ2-7 | TRBD1 | TRBV25-1 | CASSERVSGQGTTYEQYF | TGTGCCAGCAGTGAACGCGTCTCGGGACAGGGCACGACCTACGAGCAGTACTTC
15 | . | TRBJ2-1 | TRBD1 | TRBV7-9 | CASSSDRDAYNEQFF | TGTGCCAGCAGCTCCGACAGGGACGCTTACAATGAGCAGTTCTTC
16 | . | TRBJ2-2 | TRBD1 | TRBV4-1 | CASSQSMGQGTGELFF | TGCGCCAGCAGCCAGTCAATGGGACAGGGGACCGGGGAGCTGTTTTTT
10 | . | TRBJ1-2 | . | TRBV29-1 | CSVGSGGYTF | TGCAGCGTTGGTTCGGGGGGCTACACCTTC
13 | . | TRBJ1-1 | . | TRBV5-8 | CASSRGGNTEAFF | TGTGCCAGCAGCCGGGGGGGTAACACTGAAGCTTTCTTT
13 | . | TRBJ1-4 | . | TRBV2 | CASRTAWEEKLFF | TGTGCCAGCCGGACAGCTTGGGAAGAAAAACTGTTTTTT
13 | . | TRBJ2-1 | TRBD2 | TRBV29-1 | CSVDAGGPNEQFF | TGCAGCGTTGACGCGGGAGGGCCTAATGAGCAGTTCTTC
15 | . | TRBJ1-1 | . | TRBV5-1 | CASSSRQTANTEAFF | TGCGCCAGCAGCTCCCGACAGACAGCGAACACTGAAGCTTTCTTT
11 | . | TRBJ1-1 | . | TRBV20-1 | CSARDPVELFF | TGCAGTGCTAGAGATCCGGTGGAGCTTTTCTTT
12 | . | TRBJ1-6 | . | TRBV25-1 | CASSPPNSPLHF | TGTGCCAGCAGCCCCCCGAATTCACCCCTCCACTTT
14 | few | TRBJ1-5 | . | TRBV7-9 | CASSHGGSSQPQHF | TGTGCCAGCTCCCACGGGGGATCCAGTCAGCCCCAGCATTTT
15 | few | TRBJ2-1 | TRBD2 | TRBV9 | CASSLTSGPYNEQFF | TGTGCCAGCAGCCTTACTAGCGGGCCGTACAATGAGCAGTTCTTC
15 | . | TRBJ2-3 | TRBD1 | TRBV9 | CASSAHPGDSYTQYF | TGTGCCAGCAGCGCCCACCCCGGGGACAGCTATACGCAGTATTTT
11 | . | TRBJ2-4 | . | TRBV28 | CASSLGGIQYF | TGTGCCAGCAGTTTAGGAGGAATTCAGTACTTC
15 | . | TRBJ1-3 | TRBD1 | TRBV18 | CASSPPGQAGNTIYF | TGTGCCAGCTCACCACCCGGACAGGCTGGAAACACCATATATTTT
14 | . | TRBJ2-7 | . | TRBV5-1 | CASSLGDEADEQYF | TGCGCCAGCAGCTTGGGAGACGAAGCGGACGAGCAGTACTTC
16 | . | TRBJ2-7 | . | TRBV7-9 | CSSSLTYGRGAYEQYF | TGTTCCAGCAGCTTAACTTACGGGAGAGGGGCCTACGAGCAGTACTTC
15 | . | TRBJ1-2 | . | TRBV14 | CASSQDLTENYGYTF | TGTGCCAGCAGCCAAGATCTAACAGAGAACTATGGCTACACCTTC
15 | . | TRBJ1-2 | . | TRBV5-1 | CASSRRDGRGDGYTF | TGCGCCAGCAGCCGCCGGGACGGGAGAGGGGATGGCTACACCTTC
13 | . | TRBJ1-2 | . | TRBV27 | CASSLGQNYGYTF | TGTGCCAGCAGCCTCGGACAGAACTATGGCTACACCTTC
15 | . | TRBJ1-2 | . | TRBV19 | CASSIVRGGGGGYTF | TGTGCCAGTAGTATCGTCCGAGGGGGGGGAGGGGGCTACACCTTC
15 | . | TRBJ2-1 | . | TRBV19 | CASSAGQSSYNEQFF | TGTGCCAGTAGTGCAGGTCAGAGCTCCTACAATGAGCAGTTCTTC
16 | . | TRBJ2-1 | TRBD2 | TRBV27 | CASSLSRGRAYNEQFF | TGTGCCAGCAGTTTATCCCGCGGGAGGGCCTACAATGAGCAGTTCTTC
14 | . | TRBJ2-7 | . | TRBV7-9 | CASSLGIRGYEQYF | TGTGCCAGCAGCTTAGGCATCCGGGGTTACGAGCAGTACTTC
16 | . | TRBJ1-5 | . | TRBV7-9 | CASSSARDTFNQPQHF | TGTGCCAGCAGCTCCGCCCGGGACACCTTCAATCAGCCCCAGCATTTT
17 | . | TRBJ2-4 | TRBD2 | TRBV11-2 | CASSRGGQWDVRNIQYF | TGTGCCAGCAGCCGGGGGGGGCAGTGGGACGTAAGAAACATTCAGTACTTC
19 | . | TRBJ2-3 | TRBD2 | TRBV30 | CAWSVLSVLAGVITDTQYF | TGTGCCTGGAGTGTATTATCTGTCCTAGCGGGAGTAATCACAGATACGCAGTATTTT
14 | . | TRBJ2-7 | TRBD2 | TRBV29-1 | CSVESSGNSYEQYF | TGCAGCGTTGAATCCAGCGGGAACTCCTACGAGCAGTACTTC
15 | . | TRBJ2-2 | . | TRBV29-1 | CSVVVGSINTGELFF | TGCAGCGTTGTGGTCGGGAGTATCAACACCGGGGAGCTGTTTTTT
15 | . | TRBJ2-7 | TRBD2 | TRBV5-4 | CASSLSLAGTYEQYF | TGTGCCAGCAGCTTAAGCCTAGCGGGAACCTACGAGCAGTACTTC
16 | . | TRBJ1-1 | . | TRBV27 | CASSLSRAPGGTEAFF | TGTGCCAGCAGTTTATCGAGGGCCCCCGGCGGCACTGAAGCTTTCTTT
17 | . | TRBJ2-3 | TRBD2 | TRBV27 | CASSLTPGGEATDTQYF | TGTGCCAGCAGTTTAACCCCGGGAGGAGAGGCCACAGATACGCAGTATTTT
18 | . | TRBJ1-5 | TRBD1 | TRBV15 | CATSSSGQGPLSNQPQHF | TGTGCCACCAGCAGTTCCGGACAGGGCCCCCTCTCCAATCAGCCCCAGCATTTT
16 | . | TRBJ2-1 | TRBD2 | TRBV5-1 | CASSLRASGVYNEQFF | TGCGCCAGCAGCTTGCGGGCTAGCGGGGTATACAATGAGCAGTTCTTC
14 | . | TRBJ1-4 | TRBD1 | TRBV6-1 | CASGTGGTAEKLFF | TGTGCCAGCGGTACCGGCGGGACAGCCGAAAAACTGTTTTTT
13 | . | TRBJ1-2 | . | TRBV19 | CASSIGTNYGYTF | TGTGCCAGTAGTATCGGGACAAACTATGGCTACACCTTC
14 | . | TRBJ2-7 | TRBD1 | TRBV11-3 | CASSPDRASYEQYF | TGTGCCAGCAGCCCCGACAGGGCGAGCTACGAGCAGTACTTC